This T cell receptor beta chain is drawn from a study of blood T cell repertoires in COVID-19. Study overall: Sources were T cells, B-cell-depleted T cells, or PBMCs; the material itself was cDNA or gDNA.

The repertoire was sequenced with immunoSEQ multiplex PCR; TCRdb's copy has only in-frame clones and lacks some. The table shows about 370,000 clones, with 85% to 90% occurring only once. Trimming stripped 1 base from V and 4 bases from J, with 6 bases between. The CDR3 spans 13 residues. Germline lookup yields CDR1 LGHDT and CDR2 YNNKEL (reference sequence). This clone occurred once. Different DNA sequences within this sample yield the same CDR3. The sequence was collected from a man aged 18-30 years who had recovered from COVID-19. The chain employs TRBV3-1 (or the pseudogene TRBV3-2) and TRBJ2-3, with a possible D match to TRBD1 (5 bases). The sequencing input was PBMCs or T cells enriched from blood (not recorded which). This chain's CDR3 is CASSQAGSDTQYF. Written as DNA, the CDR3 is TGTGCCAGCAGCCAAGCAGGGTCAGATACGCAGTATTTT.